This TCR beta chain stems from a study of CD8+ T cells in alopecia areata. Regarding the study as a whole: Researchers report lesional scalp, most notably alopecia totalis/universalis, outstripped normal scalp in clonality. Unlike in mice, where it was clearer, TCR sharing across patients was less clear, possibly HLA-related.

Sequencing relied on a cDNA template that was reverse transcribed from extracted RNA. This table comes from immunoSEQ multiplex PCR, and its TCRdb copy is limited to in-frame clones, with some not included. The sample gives about 3,600 clones, over 55% of which show up once; roughly 7% is in the top ten. This CDR3 has 15 residues. Looked up from germline, CDR1 is SNHLY and CDR2 is FYNNEI. Trimming took 5 bases from V and 7 from J, leaving 20 bases between them. Concerning this clone itself: Its antigen is currently unknown.

The rearrangement links TRBV2 to TRBJ1-1; D remains ambiguous. Sequenced: skin. This TCR was sampled from a human donor in good health. The CDR3, as DNA: TGTGCCAGCAGTATCGGTAGCCTCCCGGGGAATGAAGCTTTCTTT. Encoded protein: CASSIGSLPGNEAFF.